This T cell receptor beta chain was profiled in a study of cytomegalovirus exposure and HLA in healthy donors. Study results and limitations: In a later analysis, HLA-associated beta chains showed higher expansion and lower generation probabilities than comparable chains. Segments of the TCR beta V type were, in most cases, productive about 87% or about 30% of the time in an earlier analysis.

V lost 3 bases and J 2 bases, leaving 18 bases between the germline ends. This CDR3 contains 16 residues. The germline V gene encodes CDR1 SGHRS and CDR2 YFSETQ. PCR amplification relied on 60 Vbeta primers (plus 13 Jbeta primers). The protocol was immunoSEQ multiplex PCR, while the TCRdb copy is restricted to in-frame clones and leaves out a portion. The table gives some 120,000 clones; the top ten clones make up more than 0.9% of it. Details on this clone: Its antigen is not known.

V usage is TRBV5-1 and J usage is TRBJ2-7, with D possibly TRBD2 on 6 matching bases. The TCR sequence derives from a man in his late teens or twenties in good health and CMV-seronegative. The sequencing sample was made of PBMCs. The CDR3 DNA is TGCGCCAGCAGCTCTGTGACCGGGACTCTCACCTACGAGCAGTACTTC. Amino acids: CASSSVTGTLTYEQYF.